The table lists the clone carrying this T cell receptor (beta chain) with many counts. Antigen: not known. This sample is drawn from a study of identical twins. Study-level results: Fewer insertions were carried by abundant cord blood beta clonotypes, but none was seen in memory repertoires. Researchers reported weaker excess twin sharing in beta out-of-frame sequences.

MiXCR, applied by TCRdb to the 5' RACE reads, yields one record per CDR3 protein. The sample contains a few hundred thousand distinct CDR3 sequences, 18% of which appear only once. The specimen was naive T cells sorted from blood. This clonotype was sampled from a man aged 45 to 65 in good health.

CDR3 protein: CASSNRGSGNYEQYF. The CDR3 region has the DNA TGTGCCAGCAGCAACCGGGGGAGCGGGAACTACGAGCAGTACTTC. The V call is TRBV12-3 or TRBV12-4, the J call TRBJ2-7, with TRBD2 matching over 7 bases. This CDR3 has 15 residues. Trimming took 6 bases from V and 3 from J; bases not matched to a gene: 11.